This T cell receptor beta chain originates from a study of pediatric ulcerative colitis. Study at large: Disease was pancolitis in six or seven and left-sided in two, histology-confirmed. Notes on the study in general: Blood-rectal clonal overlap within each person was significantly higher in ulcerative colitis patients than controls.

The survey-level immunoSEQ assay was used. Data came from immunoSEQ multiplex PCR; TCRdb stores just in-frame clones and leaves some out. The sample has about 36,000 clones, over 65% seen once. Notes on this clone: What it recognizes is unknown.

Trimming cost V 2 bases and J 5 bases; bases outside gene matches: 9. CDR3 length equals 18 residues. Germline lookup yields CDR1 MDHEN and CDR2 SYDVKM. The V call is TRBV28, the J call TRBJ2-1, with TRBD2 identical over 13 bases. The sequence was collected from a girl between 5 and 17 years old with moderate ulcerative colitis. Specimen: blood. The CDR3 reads CASSLNLGTSGNHNEQFF. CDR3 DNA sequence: TGTGCCAGCAGTTTAAACCTCGGGACTAGCGGGAATCACAATGAGCAGTTCTTC. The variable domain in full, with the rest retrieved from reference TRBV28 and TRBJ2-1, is DVKVTQSSRYLVKRTGEKVFLECVQDMDHENMFWYRQDPGLGLRLIYFSYDVKMKEKGDIPEGYSVSREKKERFSLILESASTNQTSMYLCASSLNLGTSGNHNEQFFGPGTRLTVL.